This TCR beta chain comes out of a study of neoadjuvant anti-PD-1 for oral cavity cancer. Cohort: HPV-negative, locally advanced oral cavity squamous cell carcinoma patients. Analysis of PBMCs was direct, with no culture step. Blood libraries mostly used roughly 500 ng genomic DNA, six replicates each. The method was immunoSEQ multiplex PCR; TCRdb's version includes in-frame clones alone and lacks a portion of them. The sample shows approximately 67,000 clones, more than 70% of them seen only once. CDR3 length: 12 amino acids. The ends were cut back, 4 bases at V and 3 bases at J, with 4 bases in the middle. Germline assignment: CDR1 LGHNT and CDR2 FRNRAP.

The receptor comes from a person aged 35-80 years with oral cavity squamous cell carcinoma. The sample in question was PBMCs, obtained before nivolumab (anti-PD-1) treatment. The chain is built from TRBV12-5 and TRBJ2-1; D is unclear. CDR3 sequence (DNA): TGTGCTAGTGGTTCGAACTACAATGAGCAGTTCTTC. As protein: CASGSNYNEQFF.